This entry features one T cell receptor (beta chain) sequence. This clonotype was detected only a few times. There is no known antigen for this receptor. Base quality data are lacking; no much larger clone is found one base away. The run used an Illumina HiSeq 2500. TCR beta libraries were prepared by quantitative 5'-RACE with molecular barcodes. Turning to the authors' computational methods: To identify disease-linked TCR variants, a new computational method was used, one built on a probabilistic model of VDJ rearrangement. TCRdb reworked the public reads: Q25 trimming with fastp, MiXCR clone assembly, productive beta chains retained. Each entry is one CDR3 protein sequence, shown with its most common DNA and genes. TCRdb's processing, not the study's, gives the V and J calls here. The sample includes about 96,000 distinct CDR3 sequences, with about 9% observed a single time. 5.1% of the sample is in the top ten clones.

These data belong to a study of CD8 T cells in ankylosing spondylitis (dated by TCRdb to about 2017). Study-level background: The study profiled T cell receptor beta repertoires in healthy donors and ankylosing spondylitis patients to find disease-linked TCR variants. The full study cohort comprised around 25 ankylosing spondylitis patients and 110 or so healthy donors. Samples of peripheral blood were taken, and for ankylosing spondylitis patients, synovial fluid was collected as well.

The cysteine opens and the phenylalanine closes a CDR3 of 15 amino acids. The only DNA kept is the CDR3, 45 bases in frame from the first base. The germline V end is reduced by 3 bases and the J end by 2 bases; junction bases left unmatched: 5. CDR1 and CDR2 are read off the germline V gene (reference sequence) as SEHNR and FQNEAQ. Here is what the overall study found, with its caveats: A TCR beta motif of eight highly homologous amino acid variants appeared characteristic of blood from ankylosing spondylitis patients. Some motif variants had previously been reported in the synovial fluid and blood of reactive arthritis patients, which suggests shared mechanisms of disease initiation. The disease-linked clones were reported to be significantly enriched in matched synovial fluid samples from ankylosing spondylitis patients. The disease-linked clones showed a CD8+ phenotype and occurred at relatively low frequencies in peripheral blood.

The sequence is built from TRBV7-9 and TRBJ2-7; 9 central nucleotides agree with TRBD2. Input material: blood, either unsorted or a sorted T cell fraction (not recorded which). The source is a male donor with ankylosing spondylitis or in good health (not recorded which). The DNA sequence is TGTGCCAGCAGCTTGACGCGGACTAGCGCCTACGAGCAGTACTTC. It specifies CASSLTRTSAYEQYF. With the portions outside the CDR3 filled from the reference TRBV7-9 and TRBJ2-7 genes, the complete variable region becomes DTGVSQNPRHKITKRGQNVTFRCDPISEHNRLYWYRQTLGQGPEFLTYFQNEAQLEKSRLLSDRFSAERPKGSFSTLEIQRTEQGDSAMYLCASSLTRTSAYEQYFGPGTRLTVT.